These 11 T cell receptor beta chains were all obtained from the same sample, sequenced in a study of patients and donors after allogeneic stem cell transplantation. Each CDR3 protein gets one entry after TCRdb re-called the RT-PCR reads with MiXCR. The data contain around 2,000 distinct CDR3 sequences, roughly 18% of them singletons. Sequenced: blood, either unsorted or a sorted T cell fraction (not recorded which). These receptors all stem from a human donor who was either an allogeneic HSCT recipient or a stem cell or donor lymphocyte infusion donor (not recorded which). It is not recorded whose cells these are; they may come from a transplant donor.

This clonotype was seen a few times. This sequence joins TRBV10-3 and TRBJ2-5; D unresolved. The CDR3 spans 13 residues. Per germline, CDR1 ENHRY and CDR2 SYGVKD. V gave up 6 bases and J gave up 5 bases, with 13 bases separating them. CDR3 nucleotides: TGTGCCATCAGGCCATCCCTTGCGGAGACCCAGTACTTC. This sequence encodes CAIRPSLAETQYF.

The chain joins TRBV7-9 to TRBJ1-6; 9 bases are shared with TRBD1. Germline V CDR1 and CDR2: SEHNR, FQNEAQ (reference sequence). The length of the CDR3 is 15 residues. J gave up 7 bases and V 6 bases, and 7 bases lay outside the gene matches. The CDR3 is CASSQQGARNSPLHF. The CDR3 nucleotides are TGTGCCAGCAGTCAACAGGGGGCGCGGAATTCACCCCTCCACTTT.

The chain employs TRBV2 and TRBJ1-2; a possible D gene is TRBD1 (5 bases). The V end lost 10 bases, the J end lost 6 bases, and 15 bases lay between the germline ends. CDR1 and CDR2 from the germline V gene are SNHLY and FYNNEI. The CDR3 sequence is 12 residues long. The CDR3: CATTSGENGYTF. CDR3 DNA: TGTGCCACCACCTCGGGGGAAAATGGCTACACCTTC.

This chain links TRBV6-2 or TRBV6-3 with TRBJ2-7, with 10 bases lining up with TRBD1. The CDR3 length is 15 residues. V lost 0 bases and J lost 4; bases outside the gene matches: 3. The germline V gene has CDR1 MNHEY and CDR2 SVGEGT. The CDR3 DNA follows: TGTGCCAGCAGTTACTCGAGGGACAGGGGTTACGAGCAGTACTTC. Its translation: CASSYSRDRGYEQYF.

A remark on this clonotype: Mismatch with germline at one junction end may stem from a read error. J is TRBJ2-5 and V is TRBV29-1; D gene ambiguous. CDR1 and CDR2 (germline): SQVTM, ANQGSEA. The length of the CDR3 is 10 residues. CDR3 protein: CSVEDLGTDF. CDR3 sequence (DNA): TGCAGCGTTGAAGATTTGGGTACCGACTTC.

By frequency in the sample, this clonotype is medium-sized. This sequence joins TRBV9 and TRBJ2-7, with D perhaps matching TRBD2 (6 bases). V lost 4 bases, J lost 2 bases, and 16 bases lay in between. This CDR3 has 15 residues. Germline assignment: CDR1 SGDLS and CDR2 YYNGEE. The DNA of the CDR3 is TGTGCCAGCAGCCCTGGGACTCTTACTACCTACGAGCAGTACTTC. It encodes CASSPGTLTTYEQYF. Looking up the rest from reference TRBV9 and TRBJ2-7 gives the full variable domain: DSGVTQTPKHLITATGQRVTLRCSPRSGDLSVYWYQQSLDQGLQFLIQYYNGEERAKGNILERFSAQQFPDLHSELNLSSLELGDSALYFCASSPGTLTTYEQYFGPGTRLTVT.

The chain is built from TRBV5-1 and TRBJ2-1; D tentatively reads TRBD1 or TRBD2 (5 bases each). Trimming left V 7 bases short and J 5 bases short, with 10 bases between. Looked up from germline, CDR1 is SGHRS and CDR2 is YFSETQ. This CDR3 contains 12 residues. The CDR3 DNA reads TGCGCCAGCGGGACGGGAAACAATGAGCAGTTCTTC. It translates to CASGTGNNEQFF.

This sequence joins TRBV30 and TRBJ1-5, with 9 bases that match TRBD1. The germline gives CDR1 GTSNPN, CDR2 SVGIG (reference sequence). The CDR3 contains 14 residues. The ends lost 3 bases at V and 5 bases at J; junction bases unmatched: 5. The CDR3 nucleotides are TGTGCCTGGAGCGGGACAGGGTGGGATCAGCCCCAGCATTTT. Its translation: CAWSGTGWDQPQHF.

The rearrangement joins TRBV9 to TRBJ2-5; either TRBD1 or TRBD2 may fit D (5 bases each). The CDR3 is made up of 12 amino acids. Looked up from germline, CDR1 is SGDLS and CDR2 is YYNGEE. With 4 bases removed from V and 7 bases from J, the gap between germline ends came to 11 bases. The CDR3 region has the DNA TGTGCCAGCAGCCCGGGGACGGGGACCCAGTACTTC. Protein sequence: CASSPGTGTQYF.

J is TRBJ2-7 and V is TRBV29-1; D is ambiguous. Germline-derived CDR1 and CDR2 are SQVTM and ANQGSEA. Trimming left V 3 bases short and J 4 bases short, with 10 bases between. The CDR3 covers 12 residues. In nucleotides, the CDR3 is TGCAGCGTTGACCCGGACCTATACGAGCAGTACTTC. As protein: CSVDPDLYEQYF.

This clonotype qualifies as medium-sized. V is TRBV3-1 and J is TRBJ2-7; TRBD2 is a possible D gene (5 bases). The germline V and J ends were trimmed by 0 bases and 2 bases, with 5 bases remaining between them. The CDR3 has 13 residues. Germline CDR1 reads LGHDT; CDR2 reads YNNKEL (reference sequence). CDR3 sequence reads: CASSQDSAYEQYF. The CDR3 coding sequence is TGTGCCAGCAGCCAAGATAGCGCCTACGAGCAGTACTTC.